This is a list of T cell receptor beta chains from one sample in a study of blood T cell repertoires in COVID-19. Measured with immunoSEQ multiplex PCR; TCRdb has only the in-frame clones, and not every one. The sample consists of roughly 14,000 clones, around 80% of them appearing once. The sequenced sample consisted of peripheral blood. These receptors were collected from a woman between 50 and 59 years old with active or convalescent COVID-19. The CDR3 runs from the conserved cysteine through the conserved F or W. D genes are given only for firm matches. Clone size is shown for a subset of rows, as once, few, many or a class of expanded clone.

NA	NA	TRBJ2-7	TRBV7-8	CAISRASADYEQYF	TGTGCCATCTCAAGGGCTAGCGCCGACTACGAGCAGTACTTC
NA	NA	TRBJ1-3	TRBV18	CASSGDKHSGNTIYF	TGTGCCAGCTCAGGGGACAAGCACTCTGGAAACACCATATATTTT
TRBD2	NA	TRBJ2-7	TRBV4-1	CASSQDLLAGRYEQYF	TGCGCCAGCAGCCAAGATCTACTAGCGGGGAGATACGAGCAGTACTTC
NA	NA	TRBJ2-1	TRBV9	CASSPRRESPYNEQFF	TGTGCCAGCAGCCCCCGAAGGGAGTCCCCCTACAATGAGCAGTTCTTC
NA	NA	TRBJ2-7	TRBV29-1	CSVEIPDRGGFPEQYF	TGCAGCGTTGAAATCCCCGACAGAGGCGGATTTCCCGAGCAGTACTTC
TRBD1	NA	TRBJ1-2	TRBV10-3	CAISATTGGLRGYTF	TGTGCCATCAGTGCTACTACAGGGGGACTTCGGGGCTACACCTTC
NA	NA	TRBJ2-1	TRBV12-3/TRBV12-4	CASSRGEQFF	TGTGCCAGCAGCCGGGGTGAGCAGTTCTTC
TRBD2	NA	TRBJ2-1	TRBV4-1	CASSQDPRGGNNEQFF	TGCGCCAGCAGCCAAGATCCGCGCGGGGGAAACAATGAGCAGTTCTTC
TRBD1	NA	TRBJ2-5	TRBV5-1	CASSSGTDSKETQYF	TGCGCCAGCAGCTCAGGGACAGACAGTAAGGAGACCCAGTACTTC
TRBD2	NA	TRBJ2-1	TRBV7-9	CASSLARLAGVFNEQFF	TGTGCCAGCAGCTTAGCGCGACTAGCGGGAGTTTTCAATGAGCAGTTCTTC
NA	NA	TRBJ2-1	TRBV12-3/TRBV12-4	CASSNGYNEQFF	TGTGCCAGCAGCAACGGTTACAATGAGCAGTTCTTC
NA	NA	TRBJ2-5	TRBV27	CASSSGVSSQETQYF	TGTGCCAGCAGTTCCGGGGTCAGTTCTCAAGAGACCCAGTACTTC
NA	NA	TRBJ2-7	TRBV6-5	CASSPFYRVEAYF	TGTGCCAGCAGTCCCTTTTACAGGGTTGAGGCGTACTTC
NA	large	TRBJ1-6	TRBV2	CASSDRGRANSPLHF	TGTGCCAGCAGTGATAGGGGCAGGGCTAATTCACCCCTCCACTTT
TRBD1	NA	TRBJ1-2	TRBV5-6	CASSLGQGRGYTF	TGTGCCAGCAGCCTCGGACAGGGAAGGGGCTACACCTTC
TRBD2	NA	TRBJ2-3	TRBV7-9	CASRLARTDTQYF	TGTGCCAGCAGACTAGCGCGCACAGATACGCAGTATTTT
NA	NA	TRBJ2-7	TRBV28	CASSFSVYEQYF	TGTGCCAGCAGTTTCTCCGTCTACGAGCAGTACTTC
TRBD2	NA	TRBJ2-3	TRBV28	CASSLTSGPTDTQYF	TGTGCCAGCAGTTTAACTAGCGGGCCCACAGATACGCAGTATTTT
TRBD1	NA	TRBJ1-5	TRBV28	CASSSRQGVWQPQHF	TGTGCCAGCAGTTCCAGACAGGGGGTATGGCAGCCCCAGCATTTT
TRBD2	NA	TRBJ2-7	TRBV7-2	CASSSGGLVGYEQYF	TGTGCCAGCAGCTCCGGGGGACTAGTTGGCTACGAGCAGTACTTC
NA	few	TRBJ1-4	TRBV19	CASSLVATNEKLFF	TGTGCCAGTTCGTTAGTCGCAACTAATGAAAAACTGTTTTTT
TRBD1	NA	TRBJ1-4	TRBV28	CASRQGALLREKLFF	TGTGCCAGCCGACAGGGGGCGCTATTACGTGAAAAACTGTTTTTT
NA	NA	TRBJ1-5	TRBV12-3/TRBV12-4	CASRSLGREPQHF	TGTGCCAGCAGGTCCCTGGGCAGGGAGCCCCAGCATTTT
NA	NA	TRBJ2-1	TRBV7-6	CASSQRGYSYNEQFF	TGTGCCAGCAGCCAGAGGGGGTACTCCTACAATGAGCAGTTCTTC
TRBD1	NA	TRBJ2-1	TRBV28	CASSRGRGRYNEQFF	TGTGCCAGCAGCCGTGGCAGGGGGCGTTACAATGAGCAGTTCTTC
NA	NA	TRBJ1-2	TRBV12-5	CASGLGQSGGYTF	TGTGCTAGTGGTTTGGGGCAGTCGGGGGGCTACACCTTC
NA	NA	TRBJ1-2	TRBV19	CASSIASSGGGYTF	TGTGCCAGTAGTATAGCTTCTTCAGGAGGGGGCTACACCTTC
NA	NA	TRBJ1-2	TRBV7-9	CASSLETGPGDGYTF	TGTGCCAGCAGCTTAGAAACAGGGCCAGGGGATGGCTACACCTTC
TRBD1	few	TRBJ2-7	TRBV2	CASSEDRGYYEQYF	TGTGCCAGCAGTGAGGACAGGGGCTACTACGAGCAGTACTTC